This T cell receptor (beta chain) was retrieved from a study of graft-versus-host responses after intestinal transplantation. Study-wide points: The study associated peak circulating GvH clone levels with early post-transplant HvG declines.

Assay: immunoSEQ multiplex PCR; the TCRdb copy retains only in-frame clones and omits some. The sample has tens of thousands of clones; 90% to 95% are singletons. Details on this clone: Its matching antigen is unknown.

V was clipped by 3 bases and J by 8 bases; unmatched bases: 4. CDR1 is MNHEY, CDR2 SVGAGI, per germline. This CDR3 contains 14 residues. This TCR came from a human donor who was the organ donor for an intestinal transplant. The source material was unstimulated CD4+ T cells sorted from spleen or lymph node cells, sampled before transplant. The chain employs TRBV6-5 and TRBJ1-4; 9 bases agree with TRBD1. The DNA of the CDR3 is TGTGCCAGCAGTTATGGGACAGGGAGAGAAAAACTGTTTTTT. This sequence encodes CASSYGTGREKLFF.